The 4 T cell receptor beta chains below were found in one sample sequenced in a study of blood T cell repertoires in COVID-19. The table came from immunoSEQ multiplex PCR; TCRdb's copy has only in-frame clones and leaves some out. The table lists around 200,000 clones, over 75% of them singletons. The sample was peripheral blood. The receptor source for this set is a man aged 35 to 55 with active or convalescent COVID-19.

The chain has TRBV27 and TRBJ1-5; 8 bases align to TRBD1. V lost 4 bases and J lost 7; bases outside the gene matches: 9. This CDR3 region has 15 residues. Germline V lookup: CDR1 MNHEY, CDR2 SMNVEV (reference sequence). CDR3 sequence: CASSSDDRGVQPQHF. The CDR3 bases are TGTGCCAGCAGTTCCGACGACAGGGGAGTCCAGCCCCAGCATTTT.

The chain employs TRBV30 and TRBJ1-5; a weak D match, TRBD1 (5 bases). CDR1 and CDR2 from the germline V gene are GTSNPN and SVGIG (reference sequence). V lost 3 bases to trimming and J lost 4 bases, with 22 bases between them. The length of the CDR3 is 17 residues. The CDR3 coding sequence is TGTGCCTGGAGCCCTGGAGAGGGGAGGTTTGGTAATCAGCCCCAGCATTTT. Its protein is CAWSPGEGRFGNQPQHF.

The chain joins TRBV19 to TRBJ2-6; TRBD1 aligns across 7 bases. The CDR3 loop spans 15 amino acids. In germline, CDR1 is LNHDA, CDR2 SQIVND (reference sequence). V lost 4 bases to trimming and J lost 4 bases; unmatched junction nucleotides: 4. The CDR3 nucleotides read TGTGCCAGTAGTACAGGGGGTTACGGGGCCAACGTCCTGACTTTC. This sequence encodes CASSTGGYGANVLTF.

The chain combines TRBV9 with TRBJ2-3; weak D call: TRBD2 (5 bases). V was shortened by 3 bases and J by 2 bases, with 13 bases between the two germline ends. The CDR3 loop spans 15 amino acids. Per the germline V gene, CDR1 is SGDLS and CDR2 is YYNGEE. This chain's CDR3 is CASSALAGVTDTQYF. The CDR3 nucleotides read TGTGCCAGCAGCGCCTTGGCCGGGGTCACAGATACGCAGTATTTT.